Listed here are 19 T cell receptor beta chains from one sample, sequenced in a study of blood T cell repertoires in COVID-19. The method was immunoSEQ multiplex PCR; TCRdb's version includes in-frame clones alone and lacks a portion of them. The table lists about 38,000 clones, just under 75% of them singletons. Sequenced input: peripheral blood. These receptors were taken from a man aged 65 to 85 with COVID-19, enrolled during active disease.

By sample share, this clone is medium-sized. This chain's CDR3 is CASSPRGQGAEEQYF. In DNA form, the CDR3 reads TGTGCCAGCAGCCCTAGAGGACAGGGAGCGGAAGAGCAGTACTTC. The rearrangement joins TRBV7-2 to TRBJ2-7; TRBD1 matches at 8 bases. J was trimmed by 7 bases and V by 5 bases; bases with no gene match: 13. The length of the CDR3 is 15 residues. The germline V gene has CDR1 SGHTA and CDR2 FQGNSA.

The J gene is TRBJ1-5, the V gene TRBV24-1, with a possible D match to TRBD1 (5 bases). The CDR3 runs to 13 residues. The ends were cut back, 10 bases at V and 3 bases at J, with 12 bases in the middle. CDR1 and CDR2 from the germline V gene are KGHDR and SFDVKD. CDR3 in DNA: TGTGCCACGCTTGGGGGGGTCAATCAGCCCCAGCATTTT. Translation: CATLGGVNQPQHF.

The chain is built from TRBV5-1 and TRBJ1-5; perhaps TRBD1 as D (5 bases). Trimming removed 4 bases from V and 2 bases from J, with 10 bases in between. CDR1 and CDR2 (germline): SGHRS, YFSETQ. The CDR3 totals 14 residues. CDR3 amino acids: CASSPGAGNQPQHF. CDR3 DNA: TGCGCCAGCAGCCCTGGGGCGGGCAATCAGCCCCAGCATTTT.

The rearrangement links TRBV3-1 (or the pseudogene TRBV3-2) to TRBJ1-5; D may be TRBD1 (5 bases). Trimming removed 1 base at V and 7 bases at J, with 11 bases between. Germline lookup yields CDR1 LGHDT and CDR2 YNNKEL (reference sequence). This CDR3 has 14 amino acids. CDR3 residues: CASSQAGAYQPQHF. CDR3 bases: TGTGCCAGCAGCCAAGCTGGGGCATACCAGCCCCAGCATTTT.

This chain uses TRBV5-1 with TRBJ1-1, with D possibly TRBD1 on 6 matching bases. In germline, CDR1 is SGHRS, CDR2 YFSETQ. Trimming stripped 4 bases from V and 9 bases from J, with 13 bases between. The CDR3 length is 12 residues. CDR3 nucleotides: TGCGCCAGCAGCCGGGCACAGGGCCAAGCTTTCTTT. As protein: CASSRAQGQAFF. Full variable domain (missing parts from reference TRBV5-1 and TRBJ1-1): KAGVTQTPRYLIKTRGQQVTLSCSPISGHRSVSWYQQTPGQGLQFLFEYFSETQRNKGNFPGRFSGRQFSNSRSEMNVSTLELGDSALYLCASSRAQGQAFFGQGTRLTVV.

This chain joins TRBV19 and TRBJ1-4; 11 bases fit TRBD1. The CDR3 contains 15 residues. Germline values: CDR1 LNHDA, CDR2 SQIVND (reference sequence). The V segment lost 5 bases and the J segment 10 bases; nucleotides outside the gene matches: 9. CDR3 nucleotides: TGTGCCAGTAGTTTCCAGGACAGGGGGCGTCTAAAACTGTTTTTT. Protein product: CASSFQDRGRLKLFF.

This chain joins TRBV7-2 and TRBJ1-5; D unclear. The CDR3 loop spans 16 amino acids. Trimming removed 2 bases from V and 0 bases from J, with 11 bases in between. From germline, CDR1 is SGHTA and CDR2 FQGNSA. The chain's CDR3 is CASSLFGHPSNQPQHF. The CDR3 DNA reads as TGTGCCAGCAGCTTATTTGGGCACCCTAGCAATCAGCCCCAGCATTTT.

The rearrangement joins TRBV6-2 or TRBV6-3 to TRBJ2-7, with D perhaps TRBD1 (5 bases). The CDR3 loop spans 13 amino acids. V was shortened by 6 bases and J by 0 bases, with 9 bases between the two germline ends. Germline loops: CDR1 MNHEY, CDR2 SVGEGT. The DNA for the CDR3 is TGTGCCAGCAGCCAACAGGTCTCCTACGAGCAGTACTTC. This translates into CASSQQVSYEQYF.

This clone has a single count. The junction shows a germline mismatch at one end, possibly a read error. The gene calls are TRBV5-1 and TRBJ2-1; TRBD2 is a possible D gene (5 bases). This CDR3 region has 12 residues. Germline CDR1 and CDR2: SGHRS and YFSETQ. The CDR3 spells CASSLKPQERVF. CDR3 bases: TGCGCCAGCAGCTTGAAACCCCAGGAGAGGGTCTTC.

The rearrangement joins TRBV5-1 to TRBJ2-3; TRBD2 matches at 12 bases. V gave up 4 bases and J gave up 1 base; unmatched junction bases: 10. The V gene's germline CDR1 is SGHRS and CDR2 YFSETQ. This CDR3 comprises 18 residues. As DNA, the CDR3 is TGCGCCAGCAGCGTTTGGACTAGCGGGGCAGCGGGCACAGATACGCAGTATTTT. It codes for CASSVWTSGAAGTDTQYF.

The gene calls are TRBV5-1 and TRBJ1-2; no definite D call. The CDR3 is 15 residues long. Trimming left V 1 base short and J 3 bases short, with 13 bases between. CDR1 is SGHRS and CDR2 is YFSETQ in the germline V gene. The DNA of the CDR3 is TGCGCCAGCAGCTTGAGTGCACTGAGGGACTATGGCTACACCTTC. This encodes CASSLSALRDYGYTF.

J is TRBJ2-7 and V is TRBV3-1 (or the pseudogene TRBV3-2); 9 bases agree with TRBD1. V trimming: 6 bases; J trimming: 1 base; junction bases outside the gene matches: 7. Germline values: CDR1 LGHDT, CDR2 YNNKEL (reference sequence). The CDR3 is made up of 15 amino acids. DNA of the CDR3: TGTGCCAGCAGTCCCGGACAGGGGACATCCTACGAGCAGTACTTC. Translation: CASSPGQGTSYEQYF.

This clone was counted between two and nine times. This chain uses TRBV14 with TRBJ1-3, with a weak D call TRBD1 (6 bases). Germline-derived CDR1 and CDR2 are SGHDN and FVKESK. This CDR3 is built from 15 residues. Trimming stripped 4 bases from V and 4 bases from J, with 14 bases between. CDR3 sequence: CASSPLGQYGNTIYF. As DNA, the CDR3 is TGTGCCAGCAGCCCTCTTGGACAGTACGGAAACACCATATATTTT. Full variable domain (remainder filled in from reference TRBV14 and TRBJ1-3): EAGVTQFPSHSVIEKGQTVTLRCDPISGHDNLYWYRRVMGKEIKFLLHFVKESKQDESGMPNNRFLAERTGGTYSTLKVQPAELEDSGVYFCASSPLGQYGNTIYFGEGSWLTVV.

V is TRBV10-1 and J is TRBJ1-3, with 8 bases matching TRBD1. Germline V lookup: CDR1 WNHNN, CDR2 SYGVQD (reference sequence). V lost 3 bases to trimming and J lost 1 base; unmatched junction nucleotides: 2. The CDR3 has 15 residues. The CDR3 spells CASSDRDRSGNTIYF. The CDR3 DNA is TGCGCCAGCAGTGACCGGGACAGGTCTGGAAACACCATATATTTT.

This chain uses TRBV6-2 or TRBV6-3 with TRBJ2-1, with D possibly being TRBD1 (5 bases). From germline, CDR1 is MNHEY and CDR2 SVGEGT. Trimming stripped 2 bases from V and 8 bases from J, with 16 bases between. The CDR3 length is 15 residues. In DNA, the CDR3 is TGTGCCAGCAGTTACCGGCAGGGAAGGTTCCATGAGCAGTTCTTC. Translating it yields CASSYRQGRFHEQFF.

This clone was seen only once. The J gene is TRBJ2-5, the V gene TRBV10-3; no clear D. CDR1 ENHRY and CDR2 SYGVKD come from the germline V gene. Trimming removed 6 bases from V and 5 bases from J, with 10 bases in between. This CDR3 contains 12 residues. The CDR3 protein is CAISMVRETQYF. CDR3 DNA sequence: TGTGCCATCAGCATGGTTCGGGAGACCCAGTACTTC.

The V gene is TRBV27, the J gene TRBJ2-7; 8 bases match TRBD1. Germline CDR1 MNHEY, CDR2 SMNVEV (reference sequence). The length of the CDR3 is 13 residues. V shed 2 bases and J 10 bases; nucleotides not matched to a gene: 7. The CDR3 spells CASSLAGQGTQYF. CDR3 DNA: TGTGCCAGCAGTTTAGCCGGACAGGGTACCCAGTACTTC.

This clone was counted once. The chain uses TRBV14 and TRBJ2-6, with TRBD1 identical over 8 bases. Germline V gives CDR1 SGHDN, CDR2 FVKESK. The junction had 1 base not matched to a gene; V was cut back by 4 bases and J by 2 bases. The CDR3 is made up of 15 amino acids. The CDR3 spells CASSRQGTGANVLTF. The CDR3 DNA reads as TGTGCCAGCAGCCGACAGGGGACTGGGGCCAACGTCCTGACTTTC.

V gene TRBV7-8 combines with J gene TRBJ1-4; 11 bases match TRBD1. V dropped 1 base and J dropped 7; count of bases not matched to a gene: 14. CDR1 and CDR2 (germline): SGHVS, FQNEAQ. This CDR3 spans 19 amino acids. The chain's CDR3 is CASSLGGTGGYFRGEKLFF. DNA of the CDR3: TGTGCCAGCAGCTTAGGGGGGACAGGGGGTTACTTCAGGGGTGAAAAACTGTTTTTT.